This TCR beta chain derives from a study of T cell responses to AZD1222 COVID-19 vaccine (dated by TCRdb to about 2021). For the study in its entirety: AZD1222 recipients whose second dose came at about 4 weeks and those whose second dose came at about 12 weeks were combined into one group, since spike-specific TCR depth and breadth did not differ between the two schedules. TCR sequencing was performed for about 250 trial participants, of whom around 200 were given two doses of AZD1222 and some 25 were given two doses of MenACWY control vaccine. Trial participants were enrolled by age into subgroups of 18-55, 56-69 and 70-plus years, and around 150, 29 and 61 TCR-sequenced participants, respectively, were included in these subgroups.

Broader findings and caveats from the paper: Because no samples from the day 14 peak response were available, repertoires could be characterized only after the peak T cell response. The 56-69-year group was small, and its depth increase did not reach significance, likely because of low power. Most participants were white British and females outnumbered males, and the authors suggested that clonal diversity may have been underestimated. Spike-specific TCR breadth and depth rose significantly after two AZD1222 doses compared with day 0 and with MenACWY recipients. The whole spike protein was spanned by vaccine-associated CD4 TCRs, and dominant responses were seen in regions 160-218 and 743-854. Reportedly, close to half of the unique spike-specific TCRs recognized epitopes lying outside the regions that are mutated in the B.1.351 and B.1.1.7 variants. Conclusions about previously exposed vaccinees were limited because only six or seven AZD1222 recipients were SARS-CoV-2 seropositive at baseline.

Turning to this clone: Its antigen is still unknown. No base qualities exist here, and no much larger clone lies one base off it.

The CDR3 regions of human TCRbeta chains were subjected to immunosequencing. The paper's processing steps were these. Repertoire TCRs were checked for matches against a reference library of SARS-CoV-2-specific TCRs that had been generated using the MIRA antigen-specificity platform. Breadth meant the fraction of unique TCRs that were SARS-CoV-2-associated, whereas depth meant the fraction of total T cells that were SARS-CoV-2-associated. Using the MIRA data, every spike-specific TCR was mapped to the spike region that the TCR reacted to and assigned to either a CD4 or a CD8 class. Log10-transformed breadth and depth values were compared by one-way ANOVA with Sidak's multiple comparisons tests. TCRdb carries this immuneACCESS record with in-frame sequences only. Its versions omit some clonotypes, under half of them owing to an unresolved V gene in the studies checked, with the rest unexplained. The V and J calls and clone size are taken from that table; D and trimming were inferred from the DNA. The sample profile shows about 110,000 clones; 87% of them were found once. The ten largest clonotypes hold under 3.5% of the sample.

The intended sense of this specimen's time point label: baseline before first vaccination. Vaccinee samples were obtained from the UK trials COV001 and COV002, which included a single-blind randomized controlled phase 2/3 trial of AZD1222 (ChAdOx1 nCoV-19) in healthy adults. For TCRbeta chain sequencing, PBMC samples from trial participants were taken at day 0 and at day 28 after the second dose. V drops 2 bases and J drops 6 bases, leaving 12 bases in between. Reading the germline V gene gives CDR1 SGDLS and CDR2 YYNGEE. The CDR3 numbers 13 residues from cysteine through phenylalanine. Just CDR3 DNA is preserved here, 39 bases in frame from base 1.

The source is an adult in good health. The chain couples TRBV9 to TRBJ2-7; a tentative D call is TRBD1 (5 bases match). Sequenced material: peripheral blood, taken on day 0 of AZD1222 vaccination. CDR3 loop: CASSVAARGEQYF. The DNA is TGTGCCAGCAGCGTGGCCGCTAGGGGCGAGCAGTACTTC. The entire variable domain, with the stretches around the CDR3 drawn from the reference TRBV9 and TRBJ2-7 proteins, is DSGVTQTPKHLITATGQRVTLRCSPRSGDLSVYWYQQSLDQGLQFLIQYYNGEERAKGNILERFSAQQFPDLHSELNLSSLELGDSALYFCASSVAARGEQYFGPGTRLTVT.